The next 10 T cell receptor beta chains were all read from a single sample in a study of T-cell reconstitution after alpha-beta-depleted transplantation in children. This sample's TCRbeta library carried unique molecular identifier barcodes. One entry per CDR3 protein, called by TCRdb with MiXCR from the PCR reads. Counted here are 550,000 to 600,000 distinct CDR3 sequences, roughly 23% occurring once; the ten biggest clones make up roughly an eighth. This material consisted of PBMCs, mostly from graft donor cells, taken 360 days after TCRalphabeta/CD19-depleted stem cell transplant. The receptors originated from a boy less than two years old who had a stem cell transplant for acute myeloid leukemia, so the T cells may come from the graft donor.

This clonotype was recorded many times. The chain has TRBV6-1 and TRBJ1-2, with D unresolved. This CDR3 has 16 amino acids. Per germline, CDR1 MNHNS and CDR2 SASEGT. V lost 0 bases and J 2 bases, leaving 13 bases between the germline ends. The CDR3 region is CASSEARTLPNYGYTF. The DNA of the CDR3 is TGTGCCAGCAGTGAAGCCAGGACTCTACCCAACTATGGCTACACCTTC.

V is TRBV3-1 and J is TRBJ2-3; 11 bases align to TRBD2. Germline CDR1 and CDR2: LGHDT and YNNKEL (reference sequence). V trimming: 8 bases; J trimming: 0 bases; junction bases outside the gene matches: 4. The CDR3 runs 15 residues. The CDR3: CASGASGGSTDTQYF. In DNA form, the CDR3 reads TGTGCCAGCGGCGCTAGCGGGGGGAGCACAGATACGCAGTATTTT.

Ten or more counts support this clonotype. The chain uses TRBV10-3 and TRBJ2-5, with TRBD1 as a possible D gene (5 bases). Germline CDR1 and CDR2: ENHRY and SYGVKD. Trimming cost V 3 bases and J 3 bases, with 8 bases left between them. There are 13 residues in the CDR3. As DNA, the CDR3 is TGTGCCATCAGTGAAGGGGTAAAAGAGACCCAGTACTTC. Protein sequence: CAISEGVKETQYF.

This clonotype was observed many times. V and J are TRBV29-1 and TRBJ1-2; D may be TRBD1 (6 bases). Trimming pared 4 bases from V and 6 bases from J, leaving 15 bases between. The CDR3 is 13 amino acids. CDR1 SQVTM and CDR2 ANQGSEA come from the germline V gene. Here the CDR3 DNA reads TGCAGCGTTGGCCAGGGGACTGGGCATGGCTACACCTTC. This sequence encodes CSVGQGTGHGYTF.

Many counts were recorded for this clonotype. This CDR3 is CASSHRRDYTDTQYF. For the CDR3, the DNA is TGCGCCAGCAGCCATCGTAGGGACTACACAGATACGCAGTATTTT. The rearrangement uses TRBV4-1 and TRBJ2-3; 7 nucleotides line up with TRBD2. The CDR3 is made up of 15 amino acids. With V trimmed by 3 bases and J by 2 bases, 5 bases remained unmatched. CDR1 is MGHRA and CDR2 is YSYEKL in the germline V gene.

V and J are TRBV6-1 and TRBJ1-4, with 8 bases aligning to TRBD1. Looked up from germline, CDR1 is MNHNS and CDR2 is SASEGT. Trimming took 7 bases from V and 7 from J; bases not matched to a gene: 8. This CDR3 comprises 14 residues. CDR3 protein: CASTPRGLGEKLFF. CDR3 nucleotide sequence: TGTGCCAGCACCCCCAGGGGGCTTGGTGAAAAACTGTTTTTT.

The chain combines TRBV6-1 with TRBJ1-2; 10 bases map to TRBD1. The length of the CDR3 is 17 residues. The V gene end was trimmed by 5 bases and the J gene end by 5 bases; junction bases not matched to a gene: 14. CDR1 is MNHNS and CDR2 is SASEGT in the germline V gene. The chain's CDR3 is CASSRGQGVLFGYGYTF. The CDR3 region has the DNA TGTGCCAGCAGTCGTGGACAGGGGGTTCTATTTGGGTATGGCTACACCTTC.

This clonotype was seen a single time. The chain is built from TRBV4-2 and TRBJ2-1, with D tentatively TRBD2 (5 bases). V shed 0 bases and J shed 3 bases, with 9 bases lying between them. CDR1 is LGHNA and CDR2 is YNFKEQ in the germline V gene. The CDR3 is 15 amino acids. CDR3 DNA: TGTGCCAGCAGCCAAGAATTAGGACTCTACAATGAGCAGTTCTTC. Its translation is CASSQELGLYNEQFF.

The rearrangement joins TRBV4-3 to TRBJ2-1; 8 bases map to TRBD2. The trim removed 2 bases at V and 7 bases at J, leaving 13 bases unmatched. Germline-derived CDR1 and CDR2 are LGHNA and YSLEER. The CDR3 is made up of 17 amino acids. The CDR3 region is CASSQWRGATLLNEQFF. The CDR3 DNA reads TGCGCCAGCAGCCAATGGCGGGGGGCCACCTTATTGAATGAGCAGTTCTTC.

The chain combines TRBV20-1 with TRBJ2-3; 10 nucleotides align to TRBD2. Germline trimming cut 6 bases from V and 8 bases from J; bases unmatched to any gene: 17. The germline V gene has CDR1 DFQATT and CDR2 SNEGSKA (reference sequence). The CDR3 totals 16 residues. The CDR3: CSAGHYSGGKQATQYF. CDR3 nucleotides: TGCAGTGCCGGCCATTATAGCGGGGGGAAACAGGCTACGCAGTATTTT.